This TCR beta chain was retrieved from a study of spatial heterogeneity in lung cancer. Turning to the study itself: Sequences of the beta chain were consistently detected in greater numbers than alpha-chain sequences. Whole-study results and caveats: It was found that expanded intratumoral alpha and beta TCR counts tracked tumor mutation counts.

One entry per CDR3 protein, called by TCRdb with MiXCR from the 5' RACE reads. The table shows 100,000 to 110,000 distinct CDR3 sequences, with 4% to 4.5% occurring only once. The CDR3 is 13 residues long. V was cut by 5 bases and J by 6 bases, with 14 bases left in between. From germline, CDR1 is SEHNR and CDR2 FQNEAQ (reference sequence). This clonotype was detected many times. The antigen is not known. This sample's time point: sample taken at primary tumor resection. The donor population consisted of approximately 70 patients with untreated, early-stage non-small cell lung cancer. This sample comprised lung tumor tissue, obtained at surgery. This sequence joins TRBV7-9 and TRBJ2-7; tentatively, D is TRBD2 (6 bases). This TCR came from a male donor with early-stage non-small cell lung cancer. The CDR3 region is CASSPPSGSEQYF. The CDR3 DNA reads TGTGCCAGCAGCCCGCCTTCCGGGAGCGAGCAGTACTTC.